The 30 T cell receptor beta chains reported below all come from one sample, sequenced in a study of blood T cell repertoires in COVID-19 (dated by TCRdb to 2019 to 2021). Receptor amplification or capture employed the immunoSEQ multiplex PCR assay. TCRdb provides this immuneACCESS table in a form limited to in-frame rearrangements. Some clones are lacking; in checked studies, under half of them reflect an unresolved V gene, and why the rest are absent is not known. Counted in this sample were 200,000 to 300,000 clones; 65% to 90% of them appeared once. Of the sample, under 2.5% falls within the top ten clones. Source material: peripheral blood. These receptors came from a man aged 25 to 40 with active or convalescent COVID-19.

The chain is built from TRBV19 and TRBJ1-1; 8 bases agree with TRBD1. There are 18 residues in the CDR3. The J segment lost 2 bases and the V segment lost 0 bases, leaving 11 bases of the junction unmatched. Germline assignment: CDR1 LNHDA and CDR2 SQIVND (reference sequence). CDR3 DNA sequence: TGTGCCAGTAGTATAGATGGAGGGCAGGGGGCAGGAAACACTGAAGCTTTCTTT. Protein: CASSIDGGQGAGNTEAFF.

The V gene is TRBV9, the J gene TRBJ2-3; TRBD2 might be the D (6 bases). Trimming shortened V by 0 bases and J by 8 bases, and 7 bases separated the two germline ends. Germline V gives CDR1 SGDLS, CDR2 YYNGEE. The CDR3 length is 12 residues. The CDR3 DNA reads TGTGCCAGCAGCGTAGAGGAGGGTACGCAGTATTTT. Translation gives CASSVEEGTQYF.

The CDR3 region is CASSDPTAGSYNEQFF. The CDR3 region has the DNA TGCGCCAGCAGCGACCCAACAGCGGGCTCCTACAATGAGCAGTTCTTC. This chain links TRBV4-1 with TRBJ2-1, with a possible D match to TRBD2 (6 bases). Trimming removed 5 bases from V and 0 bases from J, with 14 bases in between. The CDR3 has 16 residues. Per germline, CDR1 MGHRA and CDR2 YSYEKL.

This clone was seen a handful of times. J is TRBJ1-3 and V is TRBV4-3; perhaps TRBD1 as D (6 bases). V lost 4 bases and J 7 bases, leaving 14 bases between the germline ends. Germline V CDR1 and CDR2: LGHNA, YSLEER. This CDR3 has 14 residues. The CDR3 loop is CASSRAGAGNTIYF. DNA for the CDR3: TGCGCCAGCAGCCGAGCAGGGGCCGGGAACACCATATATTTT.

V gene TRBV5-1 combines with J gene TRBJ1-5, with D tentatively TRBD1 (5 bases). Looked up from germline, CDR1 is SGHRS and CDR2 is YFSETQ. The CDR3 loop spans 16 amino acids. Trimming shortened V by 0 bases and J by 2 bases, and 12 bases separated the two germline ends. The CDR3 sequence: CASSLGSGGGNQPQHF. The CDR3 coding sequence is TGCGCCAGCAGCTTGGGGTCGGGGGGTGGCAATCAGCCCCAGCATTTT.

DNA of the CDR3: TGCGCCAGCAGCTTAGAAGGCGGTAAGGAAGAGACCCAGTACTTC. It codes for CASSLEGGKEETQYF. V usage is TRBV5-1 and J usage is TRBJ2-5; D is unclear. V was shortened by 2 bases and J by 3 bases, with 14 bases between the two germline ends. CDR1 is SGHRS, CDR2 YFSETQ, per germline. The CDR3 consists of 15 residues. The full variable domain, its missing parts supplied by reference TRBV5-1 and TRBJ2-5, is KAGVTQTPRYLIKTRGQQVTLSCSPISGHRSVSWYQQTPGQGLQFLFEYFSETQRNKGNFPGRFSGRQFSNSRSEMNVSTLELGDSALYLCASSLEGGKEETQYFGPGTRLLVL.

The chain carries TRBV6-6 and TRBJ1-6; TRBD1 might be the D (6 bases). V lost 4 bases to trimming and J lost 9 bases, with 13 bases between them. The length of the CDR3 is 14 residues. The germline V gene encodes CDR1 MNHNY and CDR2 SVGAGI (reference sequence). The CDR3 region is CASSLQGIGSPLHF. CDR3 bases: TGTGCCAGCAGTTTACAGGGCATTGGTTCACCCCTCCACTTT.

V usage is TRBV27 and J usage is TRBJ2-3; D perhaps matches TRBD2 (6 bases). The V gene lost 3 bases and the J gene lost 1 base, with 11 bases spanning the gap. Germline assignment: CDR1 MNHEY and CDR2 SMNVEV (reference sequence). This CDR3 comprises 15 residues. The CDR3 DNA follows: TGTGCCAGCAGTTTTTACGGGGAGGGCACAGATACGCAGTATTTT. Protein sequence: CASSFYGEGTDTQYF.

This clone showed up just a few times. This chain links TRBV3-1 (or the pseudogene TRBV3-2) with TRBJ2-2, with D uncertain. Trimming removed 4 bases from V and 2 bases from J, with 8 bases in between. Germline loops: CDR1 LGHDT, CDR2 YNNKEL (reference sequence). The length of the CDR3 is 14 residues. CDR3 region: CASSRDPNTGELFF. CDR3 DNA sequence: TGTGCCAGCAGCCGAGACCCAAACACCGGGGAGCTGTTTTTT.

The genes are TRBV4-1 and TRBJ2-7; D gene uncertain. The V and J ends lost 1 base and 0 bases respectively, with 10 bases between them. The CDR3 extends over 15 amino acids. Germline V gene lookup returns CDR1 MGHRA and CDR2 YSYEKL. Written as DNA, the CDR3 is TGCGCCAGCAGCCAAGTTGCAGGTATCTCCTACGAGCAGTACTTC. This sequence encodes CASSQVAGISYEQYF.

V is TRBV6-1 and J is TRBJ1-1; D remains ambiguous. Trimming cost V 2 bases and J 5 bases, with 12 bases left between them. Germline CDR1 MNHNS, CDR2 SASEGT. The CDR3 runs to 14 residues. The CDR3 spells CASSEQTGRTEAFF. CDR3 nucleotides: TGTGCCAGCAGTGAACAAACGGGTCGAACTGAAGCTTTCTTT.

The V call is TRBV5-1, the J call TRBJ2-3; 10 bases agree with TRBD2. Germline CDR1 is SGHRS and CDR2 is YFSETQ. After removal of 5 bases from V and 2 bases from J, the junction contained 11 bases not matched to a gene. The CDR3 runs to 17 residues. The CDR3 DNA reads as TGCGCCAGCAGGAGTGACGAAGCGGGGGGGATCACAGATACGCAGTATTTT. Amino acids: CASRSDEAGGITDTQYF.

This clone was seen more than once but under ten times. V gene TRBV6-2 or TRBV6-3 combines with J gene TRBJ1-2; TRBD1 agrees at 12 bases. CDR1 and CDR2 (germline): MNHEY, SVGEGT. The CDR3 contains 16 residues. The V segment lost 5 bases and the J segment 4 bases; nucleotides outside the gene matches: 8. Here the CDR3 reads CASSTSGQGATYGYTF. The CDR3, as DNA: TGTGCCAGCAGTACATCGGGACAGGGGGCTACCTATGGCTACACCTTC.

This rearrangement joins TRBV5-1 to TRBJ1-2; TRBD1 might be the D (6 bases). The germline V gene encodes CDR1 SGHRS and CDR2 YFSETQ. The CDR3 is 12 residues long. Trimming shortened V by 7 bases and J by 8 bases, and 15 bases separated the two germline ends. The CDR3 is CASSGGSGGYTF. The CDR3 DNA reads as TGCGCCAGCTCGGGGGGCTCGGGAGGCTACACCTTC.

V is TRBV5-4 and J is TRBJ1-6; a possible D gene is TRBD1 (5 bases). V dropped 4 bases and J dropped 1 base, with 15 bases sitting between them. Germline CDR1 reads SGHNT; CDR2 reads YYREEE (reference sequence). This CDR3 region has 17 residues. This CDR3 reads CASSPSGVPSYNSPLHF. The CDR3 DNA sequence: TGTGCCAGCAGCCCCTCGGGGGTTCCTTCCTATAATTCACCCCTCCACTTT.

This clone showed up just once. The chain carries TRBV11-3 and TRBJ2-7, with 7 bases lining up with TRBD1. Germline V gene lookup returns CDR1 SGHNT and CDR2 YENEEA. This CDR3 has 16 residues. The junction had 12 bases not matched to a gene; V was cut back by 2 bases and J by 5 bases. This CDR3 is CASSLTGTASFDEQYF. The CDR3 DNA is TGTGCCAGCAGCTTAACCGGGACAGCCAGTTTCGACGAGCAGTACTTC.

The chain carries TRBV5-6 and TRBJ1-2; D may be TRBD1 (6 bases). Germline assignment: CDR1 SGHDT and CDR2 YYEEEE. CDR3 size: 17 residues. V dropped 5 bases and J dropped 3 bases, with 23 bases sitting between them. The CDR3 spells CASRRTGSRRPDYGYTF. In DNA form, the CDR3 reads TGTGCCAGCAGGCGCACAGGGAGCCGTCGTCCCGACTATGGCTACACCTTC.

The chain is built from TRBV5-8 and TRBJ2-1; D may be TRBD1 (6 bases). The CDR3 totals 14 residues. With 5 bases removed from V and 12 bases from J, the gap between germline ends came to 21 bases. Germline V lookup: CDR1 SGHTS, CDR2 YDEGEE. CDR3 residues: CASSSGTSPSGQFF. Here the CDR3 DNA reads TGTGCCAGCAGTTCTGGGACATCACCCTCGGGGCAGTTCTTC.

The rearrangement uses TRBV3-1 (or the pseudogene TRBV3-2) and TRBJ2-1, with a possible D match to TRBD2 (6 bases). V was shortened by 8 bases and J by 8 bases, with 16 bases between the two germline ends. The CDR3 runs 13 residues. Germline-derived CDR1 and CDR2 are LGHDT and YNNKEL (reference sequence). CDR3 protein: CASGGTEKDEQFF. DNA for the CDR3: TGTGCCAGCGGGGGGACCGAGAAGGATGAGCAGTTCTTC.

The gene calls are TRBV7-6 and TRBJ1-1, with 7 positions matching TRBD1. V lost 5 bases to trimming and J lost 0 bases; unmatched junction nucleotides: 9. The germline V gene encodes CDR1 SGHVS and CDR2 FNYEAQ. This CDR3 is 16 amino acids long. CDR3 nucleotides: TGTGCCAGCAGCCAGGCGCCCCAGGGGGTGAACACTGAAGCTTTCTTT. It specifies CASSQAPQGVNTEAFF.

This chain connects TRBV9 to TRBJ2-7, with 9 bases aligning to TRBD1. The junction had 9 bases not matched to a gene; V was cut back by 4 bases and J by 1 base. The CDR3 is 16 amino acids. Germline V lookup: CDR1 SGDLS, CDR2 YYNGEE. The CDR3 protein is CASSPGTGILSYEQYF. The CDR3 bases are TGTGCCAGCAGCCCAGGGACAGGGATCCTATCCTACGAGCAGTACTTC.

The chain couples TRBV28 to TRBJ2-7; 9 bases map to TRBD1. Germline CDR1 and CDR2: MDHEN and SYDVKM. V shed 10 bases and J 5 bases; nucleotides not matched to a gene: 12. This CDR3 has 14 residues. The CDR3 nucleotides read TGTGCCACCAAATCCGGGACAGGGACCGACGAGCAGTACTTC. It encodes CATKSGTGTDEQYF. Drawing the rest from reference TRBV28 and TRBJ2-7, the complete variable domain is DVKVTQSSRYLVKRTGEKVFLECVQDMDHENMFWYRQDPGLGLRLIYFSYDVKMKEKGDIPEGYSVSREKKERFSLILESASTNQTSMYLCATKSGTGTDEQYFGPGTRLTVT.

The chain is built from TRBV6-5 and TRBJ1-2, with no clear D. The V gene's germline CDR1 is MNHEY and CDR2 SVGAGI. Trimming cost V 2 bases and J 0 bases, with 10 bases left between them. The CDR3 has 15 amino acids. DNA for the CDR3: TGTGCCAGCAGTTACAGGCCAGACTCTAACTATGGCTACACCTTC. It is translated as CASSYRPDSNYGYTF.

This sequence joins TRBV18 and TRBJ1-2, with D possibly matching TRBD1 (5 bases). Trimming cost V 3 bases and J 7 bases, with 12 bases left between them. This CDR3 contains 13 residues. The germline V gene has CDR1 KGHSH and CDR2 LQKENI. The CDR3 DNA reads TGTGCCAGCTCACCCGGCGGGGACGTTGGCTACACCTTC. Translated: CASSPGGDVGYTF. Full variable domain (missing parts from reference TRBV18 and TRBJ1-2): NAGVMQNPRHLVRRRGQEARLRCSPMKGHSHVYWYRQLPEEGLKFMVYLQKENIIDESGMPKERFSAEFPKEGPSILRIQQVVRGDSAAYFCASSPGGDVGYTFGSGTRLTVV.

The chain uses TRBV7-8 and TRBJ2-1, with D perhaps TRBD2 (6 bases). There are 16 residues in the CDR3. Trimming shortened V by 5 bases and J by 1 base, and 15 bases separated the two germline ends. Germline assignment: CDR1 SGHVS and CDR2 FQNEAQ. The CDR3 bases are TGTGCCAGCAGCCACGGCTATAGCGGTTCCTACAATGAGCAGTTCTTC. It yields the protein CASSHGYSGSYNEQFF.

The CDR3 nucleotides read TGTGCCAGCTCACCAACCCGAGGTGGAGCCTTCTCCTACGAGCAGTACTTC. Its translation is CASSPTRGGAFSYEQYF. The genes are TRBV18 and TRBJ2-7; the D is unclear. Germline V CDR1 and CDR2: KGHSH, LQKENI. V was shortened by 2 bases and J by 0 bases, with 17 bases between the two germline ends. The CDR3 length is 17 residues.

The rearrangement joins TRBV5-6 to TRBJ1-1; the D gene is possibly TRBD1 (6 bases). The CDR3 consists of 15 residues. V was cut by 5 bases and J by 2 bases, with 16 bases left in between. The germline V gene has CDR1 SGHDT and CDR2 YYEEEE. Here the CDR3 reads CASRRRDTRNTEAFF. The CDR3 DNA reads TGTGCCAGCAGGAGACGGGACACACGAAACACTGAAGCTTTCTTT.

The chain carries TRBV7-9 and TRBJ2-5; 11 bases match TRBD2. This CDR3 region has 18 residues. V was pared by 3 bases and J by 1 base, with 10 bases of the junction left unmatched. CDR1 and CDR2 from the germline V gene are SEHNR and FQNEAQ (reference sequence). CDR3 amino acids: CASSFVGSGGDTQETQYF. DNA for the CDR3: TGTGCCAGCAGCTTCGTTGGTAGCGGGGGGGATACCCAAGAGACCCAGTACTTC.

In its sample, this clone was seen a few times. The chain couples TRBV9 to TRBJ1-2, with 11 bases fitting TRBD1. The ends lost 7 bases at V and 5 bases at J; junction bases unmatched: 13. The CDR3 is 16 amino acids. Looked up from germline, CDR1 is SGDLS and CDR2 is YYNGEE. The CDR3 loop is CASSSGTGGLVYGYTF. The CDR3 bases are TGTGCCAGCTCGTCCGGGACAGGGGGTTTGGTGTATGGCTACACCTTC.

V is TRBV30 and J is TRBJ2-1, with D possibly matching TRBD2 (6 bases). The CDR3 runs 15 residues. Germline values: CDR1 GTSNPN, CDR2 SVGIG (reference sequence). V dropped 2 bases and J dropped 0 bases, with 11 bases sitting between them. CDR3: CAWSRGGVSYNEQFF. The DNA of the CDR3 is TGTGCCTGGAGTCGCGGAGGGGTCTCCTACAATGAGCAGTTCTTC.